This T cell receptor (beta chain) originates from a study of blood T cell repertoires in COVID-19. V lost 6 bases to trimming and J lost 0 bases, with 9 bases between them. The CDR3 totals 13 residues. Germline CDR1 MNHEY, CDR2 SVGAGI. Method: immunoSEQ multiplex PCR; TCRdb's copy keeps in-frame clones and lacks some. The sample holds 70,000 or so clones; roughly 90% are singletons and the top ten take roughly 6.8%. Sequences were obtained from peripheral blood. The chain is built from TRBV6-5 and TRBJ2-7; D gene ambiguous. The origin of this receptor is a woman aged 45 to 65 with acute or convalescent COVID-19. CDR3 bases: TGTGCCAGCAGACGACTGAACTCCTACGAGCAGTACTTC. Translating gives CASRRLNSYEQYF.